This T cell receptor (beta chain) appears in the sequencing data of a study of blood T cell repertoires in COVID-19. Looking at the study overall: The samples span acute and convalescent COVID-19 from the United States, Italy and Spain.

Method: immunoSEQ multiplex PCR; TCRdb's copy keeps in-frame clones and lacks some. The sample contains around 340,000 clones, approximately 91% of which appear only once. The sequenced sample consisted of PBMCs or T cells enriched from blood (not recorded which). The sequence was collected from a woman in her 30s who had been exposed to COVID-19.

The CDR3 loop is CASSQGEGGALYEQYF. The CDR3 nucleotides are TGTGCCAGCAGCCAAGGAGAAGGAGGGGCCCTCTACGAGCAGTACTTC. The chain couples TRBV7-3 to TRBJ2-7, with D possibly being TRBD2 (6 bases). This CDR3 is built from 16 residues. CDR1 is SGHTA, CDR2 FQGTGA, per germline. V shed 5 bases and J shed 3 bases, with 20 bases lying between them.